This TCR beta chain was captured in a study of Graves' ophthalmopathy and Graves' hyperthyroidism. New diagnoses, under 2 months' duration, and ages 18 to 65 characterized the hyperthyroidism patients. Certain patients, namely those with other autoimmune diseases, uncontrolled infections, pregnancy or lactation, were excluded. Clinical symptoms, serum thyroxine, TRAb, thyroid ultrasound and orbital computed tomography formed the basis of diagnosis. RNA transcripts served as template for amplifying TCR beta CDR3 sequences. Amplification began with first-round RT-PCR using HTBI primers, then second-round multiplex PCR was performed. TCRdb called the multiplex PCR reads again in MiXCR, with one record for every CDR3 protein. This sample has over a million distinct CDR3 sequences, with 35% to 40% found just once. The CDR3 is 18 residues long. V was trimmed by 3 bases and J by 1 base, leaving 19 bases between them. CDR1 is SEHNR and CDR2 is FQNEAQ in the germline V gene (reference sequence).

The chain is built from TRBV7-9 and TRBJ1-3, with a weak D call TRBD1 (5 bases). Sequenced material: peripheral blood or thyroid tissue (not recorded which). This TCR came from an adult man with Graves' hyperthyroidism. CDR3 sequence: CASSFAGQGIISGNTIYF. Here the CDR3 DNA reads TGTGCCAGCAGCTTCGCAGGACAAGGGATAATATCTGGAAACACCATATATTTT. The full variable domain, its missing parts supplied by reference TRBV7-9 and TRBJ1-3, is DTGVSQNPRHKITKRGQNVTFRCDPISEHNRLYWYRQTLGQGPEFLTYFQNEAQLEKSRLLSDRFSAERPKGSFSTLEIQRTEQGDSAMYLCASSFAGQGIISGNTIYFGEGSWLTVV.